This is a list of T cell receptor beta chains from one sample in a study of cytomegalovirus exposure and HLA in healthy donors. The protocol was immunoSEQ multiplex PCR, while the TCRdb copy is restricted to in-frame clones and leaves out a portion. The sample shows under 250,000 clones, around nine tenths of them seen only once. The specimen sequenced was PBMCs. These receptors were collected from a man aged 18 to 29 in good health and CMV-seronegative. Each CDR3 is given with its conserved first and last residue. A D gene is named only where the DNA matches it firmly. Not all rows give a size; the values are once, few, many and, for expanded clones, a class.

size: NA; V: TRBV7-3; J: TRBJ1-2; length: 14; D: TRBD1; DNA: TGTGCCAGCAGAAGTACCGGGACAGGGGGTGGCTACACCTTC; CDR3: CASRSTGTGGGYTF
size: NA; V: TRBV7-3; J: TRBJ1-2; length: 14; D: NA; DNA: TGTGCCAGCAGCTTAACGTTGAGCGGCGATGGCTACACCTTC; CDR3: CASSLTLSGDGYTF
size: NA; V: TRBV28; J: TRBJ2-3; length: 13; D: TRBD2; DNA: TGTGCCAGCAGGACTAGCGGGGGAGGTACGCAGTATTTT; CDR3: CASRTSGGGTQYF
size: NA; V: TRBV14; J: TRBJ2-1; length: 13; D: NA; DNA: TGTGCCAGCAGCCCTCGGCACGGGGTCGAGCAGTTCTTC; CDR3: CASSPRHGVEQFF
size: NA; V: TRBV6-5; J: TRBJ1-5; length: 13; D: TRBD1; DNA: TGTGCCAGCCGCAGGGACAGATCGGAGCCCCAGCATTTT; CDR3: CASRRDRSEPQHF
size: NA; V: TRBV6-5; J: TRBJ2-1; length: 16; D: TRBD2; DNA: TGTGCCAGCAGTTACTCCACTAGCGGGAGGAGCGATGAGCAGTTCTTC; CDR3: CASSYSTSGRSDEQFF
size: many; V: TRBV19; J: TRBJ1-6; length: 15; D: NA; DNA: TGTGCCAGTAGTATAGATACAGGGACCGCTTCACCCCTCCACTTT; CDR3: CASSIDTGTASPLHF
size: NA; V: TRBV5-1; J: TRBJ2-2; length: 15; D: NA; DNA: TGCGCCAGCAGCTTGGGGACACAGGGCACCGGGGAGCTGTTTTTT; CDR3: CASSLGTQGTGELFF
size: NA; V: TRBV5-1; J: TRBJ2-2; length: 15; D: TRBD1; DNA: TGCGCCAGCACTCCGAGGGGGCTTAACACCGGGGAGCTGTTTTTT; CDR3: CASTPRGLNTGELFF
size: NA; V: TRBV5-1; J: TRBJ2-3; length: 15; D: TRBD1; DNA: TGCGCCAGCAGGTGGCAGGGACAGAACACAGATACGCAGTATTTT; CDR3: CASRWQGQNTDTQYF
size: NA; V: TRBV29-1; J: TRBJ2-7; length: 15; D: TRBD1; DNA: TGCAGCGCGCTAAGACCCGGGACAGGGGACCGAGAGCAGTACTTC; CDR3: CSALRPGTGDREQYF
size: NA; V: TRBV18; J: TRBJ1-2; length: 13; D: NA; DNA: TGTGCCAGCTCATCCGACAGGTTGGATGGCTACACCTTC; CDR3: CASSSDRLDGYTF
size: NA; V: TRBV10-1; J: TRBJ2-7; length: 15; D: TRBD2; DNA: TGCGCCAGCAGTGAGTCCGGTAGCGGGGACGGGGAGCAGTACTTC; CDR3: CASSESGSGDGEQYF
size: NA; V: TRBV28; J: TRBJ1-2; length: 14; D: NA; DNA: TGTGCCAGCAGTTCAACCGGGTCATCCTATGGCTACACCTTC; CDR3: CASSSTGSSYGYTF
size: NA; V: TRBV7-2; J: TRBJ2-1; length: 14; D: NA; DNA: TGTGCCAGCAGCACACGGACAAAATACAATGAGCAGTTCTTC; CDR3: CASSTRTKYNEQFF
size: once; V: TRBV4-3; J: TRBJ1-1; length: 16; D: TRBD1; DNA: TGCGCCAGCAGCCAAGTCCTGGGACAGGGAAACACTGAAGCTTTCTTT; CDR3: CASSQVLGQGNTEAFF
size: NA; V: TRBV6-5; J: TRBJ1-1; length: 16; D: TRBD1; DNA: TGTGCCAGCAGTTACGCTAGGACAGGGAACTCCGCTGAAGCTTTCTTT; CDR3: CASSYARTGNSAEAFF
size: NA; V: TRBV2; J: TRBJ2-7; length: 15; D: TRBD1; DNA: TGTGCCAGCAGTGGGGACAGGGGATACACCTACGAGCAGTACTTC; CDR3: CASSGDRGYTYEQYF
size: NA; V: TRBV7-9; J: TRBJ2-7; length: 13; D: NA; DNA: TGTGCCAGCAGCTTAAACGCGGGCCCCGAGCAGTACTTC; CDR3: CASSLNAGPEQYF
size: few; V: TRBV20-1; J: TRBJ2-4; length: 11; D: NA; DNA: TGCAGTGCGACACAGGGTTTCATTCAGTACTTC; CDR3: CSATQGFIQYF
size: NA; V: TRBV27; J: TRBJ1-2; length: 15; D: NA; DNA: TGTGCCAGCAGTTTGGAGGGAGATGCCACATATGGCTACACCTTC; CDR3: CASSLEGDATYGYTF
size: NA; V: TRBV7-2; J: TRBJ1-1; length: 12; D: TRBD1; DNA: TGTGCCAGCAGTCGGGACAGGTTTGAAGCTTTCTTT; CDR3: CASSRDRFEAFF
size: NA; V: TRBV29-1; J: TRBJ2-1; length: 16; D: TRBD2; DNA: TGCAGCGCCCCCCTCTCGGGACTAGCGAGCTACAATGAGCAGTTCTTC; CDR3: CSAPLSGLASYNEQFF
size: NA; V: TRBV5-6; J: TRBJ2-7; length: 15; D: TRBD2; DNA: TGTGCCAGCAGCTTACCGACTAGCGGGGACTACGAGCAGTACTTC; CDR3: CASSLPTSGDYEQYF